One sample yielded the 9 T cell receptor beta chains listed below, sequenced in a study of vaccination and CD4 T cells after COVID-19. TCRdb analysed the PCR reads with MiXCR anew, one entry per CDR3 protein. Counted here are 25,000 to 35,000 distinct CDR3 sequences, 50% occurring once; the ten biggest clones make up 5% to 6.5%. The time point here: late sampling 161 to 241 days after vaccination in three convalescent patients. The input for sequencing was CD4+ T cells from blood, taken about 7 months after SARS-CoV-2 vaccination. These receptors came from a human donor who had recovered from COVID-19.

The chain has TRBV5-4 and TRBJ2-2, with 10 bases that match TRBD1. Looked up from germline, CDR1 is SGHNT and CDR2 is YYREEE (reference sequence). The CDR3 spans 16 residues. V was clipped by 4 bases and J by 6 bases; unmatched bases: 9. DNA for the CDR3: TGTGCCAGCAGCCCGACAGGGGGCAATTTAGCCGGGGAGCTGTTTTTT. Its translation: CASSPTGGNLAGELFF. The whole variable domain, filled in from reference TRBV5-4 and TRBJ2-2, reads ETGVTQSPTHLIKTRGQQVTLRCSSQSGHNTVSWYQQALGQGPQFIFQYYREEENGRGNFPPRFSGLQFPNYSSELNVNALELDDSALYLCASSPTGGNLAGELFFGEGSRLTVL.

V gene TRBV28 combines with J gene TRBJ1-5, with D hard to call. The V end was cut by 6 bases, the J end by 4 bases, with 19 bases between. Germline CDR1 is MDHEN and CDR2 is SYDVKM. The CDR3 is 16 residues long. In DNA form, the CDR3 reads TGTGCCAGCAGGTGGTTCGAGGGTTTAGGGAATCAGCCCCAGCATTTT. Amino acids: CASRWFEGLGNQPQHF.

The chain has TRBV19 and TRBJ2-1; 10 bases map to TRBD2. The CDR3 runs to 14 residues. V was clipped by 5 bases and J by 5 bases; unmatched bases: 3. The germline CDR1 and CDR2 sequences are LNHDA and SQIVND (reference sequence). DNA for the CDR3: TGTGCCAGTAGTCCAGCGGGAGGGGACAATGAGCAGTTCTTC. This sequence encodes CASSPAGGDNEQFF.

The gene calls are TRBV2 and TRBJ2-7; D perhaps matches TRBD2 (6 bases). The better agreement between TRBJ2-1 and the DNA end casts doubt on the J call. CDR1 is SNHLY and CDR2 is FYNNEI in the germline V gene. The CDR3 length is 17 residues. CDR3 in amino acids: CASSEALWREQTNEQFF. Written as DNA, the CDR3 is TGTGCCAGCAGTGAAGCGCTTTGGCGGGAACAGACGAATGAGCAGTTCTTC.

This chain connects TRBV27 to TRBJ2-1, with D maybe TRBD2 (6 bases). The V gene lost 0 bases and the J gene lost 0 bases, with 9 bases spanning the gap. The CDR3 totals 16 residues. Germline V CDR1 and CDR2: MNHEY, SMNVEV (reference sequence). CDR3 in DNA: TGTGCCAGCAGTTTATCGAGCGGGCGCTCCTACAATGAGCAGTTCTTC. Its translation is CASSLSSGRSYNEQFF.

V is TRBV20-1 and J is TRBJ2-1; 11 bases agree with TRBD2. CDR3 length: 14 residues. The junction had 6 bases not matched to a gene; V was cut back by 3 bases and J by 8 bases. Germline V gives CDR1 DFQATT, CDR2 SNEGSKA (reference sequence). CDR3 loop: CSASRTSGPDEQFF. The CDR3 DNA sequence: TGCAGTGCTAGTCGGACTAGCGGGCCCGATGAGCAGTTCTTC.

The J gene is TRBJ2-7, the V gene TRBV6-1, with D possibly called TRBD1 or TRBD2 (6 bases each). CDR3 size: 11 residues. V was trimmed by 6 bases and J by 5 bases, leaving 8 bases between them. Germline V gene sequence: CDR1 MNHNS, CDR2 SASEGT. The chain's CDR3 is CASSGGHEQYF. The CDR3 DNA is TGTGCCAGCAGCGGGGGCCACGAGCAGTACTTC.

The chain combines TRBV2 with TRBJ2-3; 7 positions agree with TRBD2. Germline lookup yields CDR1 SNHLY and CDR2 FYNNEI. V lost 2 bases to trimming and J lost 3 bases; unmatched junction nucleotides: 8. The CDR3 extends over 16 amino acids. Here the CDR3 reads CASSEWRGSSTDTQYF. CDR3 nucleotides: TGTGCCAGCAGTGAATGGCGGGGGAGTAGTACAGATACGCAGTATTTT.

The chain is built from TRBV19 and TRBJ2-3; no reliable D call. CDR1 LNHDA and CDR2 SQIVND come from the germline V gene (reference sequence). V gave up 1 base and J gave up 4 bases, with 9 bases separating them. The CDR3 is made up of 14 amino acids. The CDR3 DNA is TGTGCCAGTAGTATAGGTTATTCGGCAGATACGCAGTATTTT. Its protein product is CASSIGYSADTQYF.